This is a list of T cell receptor beta chains from one sample in a study of T cell changes during pregnancy in multiple sclerosis. Using immunoSEQ multiplex PCR, the repertoire was profiled, and TCRdb retains in-frame clones only, with some absent. The repertoire holds tens of thousands of clones, with 80% to 95% as singletons. The sequenced sample was peripheral blood, obtained in the first trimester of pregnancy. Every receptor here comes from a female donor with multiple sclerosis, enrolled in a pregnancy study. Each CDR3 is given with its conserved first and last residue.

v_call cdr3_aa
TRBV19 CASSISRAGANVLTF
TRBV27 CASRRGGNTEAFF
TRBV6-6 CASSYTGYQETQYF
TRBV7-2 CASSLRTGGTNEQFF
TRBV15 CATSRDIGGGQPQHF
TRBV4-2 CASSQGDVAGASEQYF
TRBV7-8 CASSPRTGNGGAFF
TRBV5-4 CASQGVRTTNTEAFF
TRBV30 CAWSVGQVYEQYF
TRBV10-1 CASSARDRGPCVTEAFF
TRBV19 CASRFGGMSHEQYF
TRBV15 CATSSLWTSGNYEQYF
TRBV6-5 CASTGPTYEQYF
TRBV11-2 CASSPSIGSYNSPLHF
TRBV10-3 CAIRGTGGHEQYF
TRBV12-5 CASGRTGWDGYTF
TRBV5-4 CASRQRGPYSYEQYF
TRBV7-2 CASSSQTGISNEKLFF
TRBV29-1 CSAPGPGSTTDTQYF
TRBV7-6 CASSLVVRQGRDYGYTF
TRBV5-8 CASSSTGRNTEAFF
TRBV7-2 CASPPGGQQVSPPHF
TRBV15 CATSRGSPKRGVIRVGQYF
TRBV7-2 CASSLRGNEKLFF
TRBV7-7 CASSSNRGEAYEQYF
TRBV19 CASGPAEGSGANVLTF
TRBV10-2 CASTTRAGETGELFF
TRBV5-6 CASSLGRRGDQETQYF
TRBV5-1 CASSLEGGRGTEAFF
TRBV9 CASSVSPGGNSPLHF
TRBV7-2 CAAQGAPLSEQYF
TRBV9 CASSAGHLPTGETQYF
TRBV11-1 CASSSGNTEAFF
TRBV4-1 CASSQVLRQEGSPLHF
TRBV5-8 CASSWTLNEQFF
TRBV7-8 CASSLQQGSHEQYF
TRBV4-3 CASSQGGGQNTEAFF
TRBV23-1 CASSQLVRTGRYGYTF
TRBV6-4 CASSDSTGLAYSYEQYF
TRBV5-1 CASSFVGTENEKLFF
TRBV9 CASSVAGTGVPYTF
TRBV11-3 CASSPTGYTDTQYF
TRBV7-9 CASSRTGGERASEQYF
TRBV5-1 CASSLVPQAQETQYF
TRBV5-4 CASSLQGTSSYNSPLHF
TRBV29-1 CSGGQGAYEQYF
TRBV25-1 CASSESRSGIGNQPQHF